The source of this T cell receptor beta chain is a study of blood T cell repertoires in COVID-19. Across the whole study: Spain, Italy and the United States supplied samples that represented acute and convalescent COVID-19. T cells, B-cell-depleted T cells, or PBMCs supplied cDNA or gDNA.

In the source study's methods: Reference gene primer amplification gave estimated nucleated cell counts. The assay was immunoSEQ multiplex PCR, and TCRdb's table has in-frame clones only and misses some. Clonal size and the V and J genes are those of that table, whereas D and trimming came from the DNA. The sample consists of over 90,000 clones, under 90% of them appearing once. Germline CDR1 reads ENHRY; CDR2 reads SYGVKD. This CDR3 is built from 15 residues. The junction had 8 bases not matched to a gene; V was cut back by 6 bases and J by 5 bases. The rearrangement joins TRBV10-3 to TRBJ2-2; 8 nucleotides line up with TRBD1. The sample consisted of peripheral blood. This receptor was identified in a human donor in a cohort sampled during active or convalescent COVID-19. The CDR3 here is CAIRTDRESTGELFF. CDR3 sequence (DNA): TGTGCCATCAGGACGGACAGGGAATCGACCGGGGAGCTGTTTTTT.